One sample yielded the 20 T cell receptor beta chains listed below, sequenced in a study of circulating tumor DNA in untreated peripheral T-cell lymphoma. The data were produced by immunoSEQ multiplex PCR, yet TCRdb's version contains in-frame clones alone and is incomplete. This table holds about 6,600 clones, about 64% found once. Material: tumor tissue. These receptors were obtained from a human donor with peripheral T-cell lymphoma.

V is TRBV14 and J is TRBJ1-1; D not certain. Per germline, CDR1 SGHDN and CDR2 FVKESK. V was trimmed by 1 base and J by 3 bases, leaving 6 bases between them. The CDR3 contains 13 residues. CDR3 loop: CASSQVGDTEAFF. The CDR3 DNA follows: TGTGCCAGCAGCCAAGTCGGGGACACTGAAGCTTTCTTT.

The CDR3 spells CASSPSGGIADTQYF. CDR3 bases: TGTGCCAGCTCACCAAGCGGAGGGATTGCAGATACGCAGTATTTT. This rearrangement joins TRBV18 to TRBJ2-3; D perhaps matches TRBD2 (6 bases). V lost 2 bases to trimming and J lost 4 bases, with 13 bases between them. Germline-derived CDR1 and CDR2 are KGHSH and LQKENI. This CDR3 is 15 amino acids long.

This rearrangement joins TRBV19 to TRBJ2-7, with a tentative D call TRBD1 (6 bases). Deletions cut 3 bases from V and 1 base from J, with 7 bases between. Germline-derived CDR1 and CDR2 are LNHDA and SQIVND (reference sequence). There are 13 residues in the CDR3. In DNA, the CDR3 is TGTGCCAGTAGTATCACAGGGTCCTACGAGCAGTACTTC. This gives the protein CASSITGSYEQYF.

This clone was counted a few times. The rearrangement links TRBV25-1 to TRBJ2-5, with 8 positions matching TRBD1. The CDR3 runs 15 residues. The V and J ends lost 3 bases and 2 bases, in that order; junction bases with no gene match: 5. Per germline, CDR1 MGHDK and CDR2 SYGVNS. Here the CDR3 reads CASSDVGTGQETQYF. CDR3 DNA sequence: TGTGCCAGCAGTGATGTGGGGACAGGACAAGAGACCCAGTACTTC.

This clone is classed as medium-sized. The chain uses TRBV12-5 and TRBJ1-1; D ambiguous. Germline-derived CDR1 and CDR2 are LGHNT and FRNRAP. V lost 8 bases to trimming and J lost 5 bases, with 12 bases between them. There are 12 residues in the CDR3. DNA for the CDR3: TGTGCTAGTAGGACGACCGGAACTGAAGCTTTCTTT. This gives the protein CASRTTGTEAFF.

This sequence joins TRBV18 and TRBJ1-3; a possible D gene is TRBD1 (6 bases). Trimming shortened V by 0 bases and J by 7 bases, and 13 bases separated the two germline ends. The CDR3 length is 15 residues. Germline V gene sequence: CDR1 KGHSH, CDR2 LQKENI. The CDR3: CASSPPAQGWNTIYF. The CDR3 DNA reads TGTGCCAGCTCACCACCGGCGCAGGGGTGGAACACCATATATTTT.

Notes on this clone: An unread or ambiguous base exists; X represents the residue it encodes. The V gene is TRBV6-8, the J gene TRBJ1-2; 7 bases align to TRBD1. Per germline, CDR1 MNHGY and CDR2 SAAAGT. The CDR3 runs to 17 residues. V lost 5 bases, J lost 1 base, and 13 bases stayed unmatched. The CDR3 DNA is TGTGCCAGCAGTCAAGGGGGCCGGACARGCAATAACTATGGCTACACCTTC. Amino acids: CASSQGGRTXNNYGYTF.

The V gene is TRBV25-1, the J gene TRBJ1-1; D ambiguous. CDR3 length: 12 residues. The V end was cut by 0 bases, the J end by 6 bases, with 5 bases between. The germline V gene has CDR1 MGHDK and CDR2 SYGVNS. CDR3 DNA: TGTGCCAGCAGTGAATATGGCGCTGAAGCTTTCTTT. It codes for CASSEYGAEAFF.

Of note for this clone: Since the CDR3 does not end with the conserved phenylalanine or tryptophan, this likely comes from a read error. Because the CDR3's place on the DNA is in doubt, the DNA is left out and the CDR3 is given as listed by TCRdb. This rearrangement joins TRBV6-8 to TRBJ1-1. The CDR3 has 12 residues if both end residues are counted. Germline V lookup: CDR1 MNHGY, CDR2 SAAAGT. CDR3 region: CASSDPGVPGPL.

This clone was counted only a few times. This chain links TRBV11-3 with TRBJ1-6, with 7 bases matching TRBD1. This CDR3 has 15 amino acids. Per germline, CDR1 SGHNT and CDR2 YENEEA. Unmatched junction bases numbered 8, after V lost 3 bases and J lost 9 bases. The CDR3 sequence is CASSFRPGGFSPLHF. The DNA of the CDR3 is TGTGCCAGCAGCTTTCGTCCAGGGGGTTTTTCACCCCTCCACTTT. The whole variable domain, filled in from reference TRBV11-3 and TRBJ1-6, reads EAGVVQSPRYKIIEKKQPVAFWCNPISGHNTLYWYLQNLGQGPELLIRYENEEAVDDSQLPKDRFSAERLKGVDSTLKIQPAELGDSAVYLCASSFRPGGFSPLHFGNGTRLTVT.

The V and J genes are TRBV30 and TRBJ2-2, with D possibly TRBD1 on 6 matching bases. This CDR3 has 13 residues. V was shortened by 5 bases and J by 1 base, with 8 bases between the two germline ends. Germline V gene lookup returns CDR1 GTSNPN and CDR2 SVGIG (reference sequence). CDR3 protein: CAWQGMNTGELFF. The DNA for the CDR3 is TGTGCCTGGCAGGGGATGAACACCGGGGAGCTGTTTTTT.

The genes are TRBV28 and TRBJ1-4; no clear D gene. V dropped 7 bases and J dropped 15 bases, with 27 bases sitting between them. Germline V CDR1 and CDR2: MDHEN, SYDVKM. The CDR3 totals 15 residues. DNA for the CDR3: TGTGCCAGCACCCCTGGCGGGCCGGCCGGAAGGGAGATGTTTTTT. Its translation is CASTPGGPAGREMFF.

This clone was recorded a few times. The chain couples TRBV29-1 to TRBJ2-7; 8 bases line up with TRBD1. Germline V lookup: CDR1 SQVTM, CDR2 ANQGSEA. V was pared by 6 bases and J by 5 bases, with 6 bases of the junction left unmatched. There are 12 residues in the CDR3. As DNA, the CDR3 is TGCAGCGTGACCGGACAGGGCGACGAGCAGTACTTC. Translated: CSVTGQGDEQYF.

V usage is TRBV11-3 and J usage is TRBJ1-4, with D possibly being TRBD1 (6 bases). V shed 5 bases and J shed 0 bases, with 13 bases lying between them. In germline, CDR1 is SGHNT, CDR2 YENEEA. This CDR3 comprises 16 residues. Here the CDR3 DNA reads TGTGCCAGCAGCAGTTGGACAGTTGCAACTAATGAAAAACTGTTTTTT. Translating it yields CASSSWTVATNEKLFF.

This clone turned up a few times. V and J are TRBV18 and TRBJ2-1, with 8 bases lining up with TRBD2. Per germline, CDR1 KGHSH and CDR2 LQKENI. After removal of 3 bases from V and 8 bases from J, the junction contained 6 bases not matched to a gene. The CDR3 is 14 amino acids. CDR3 sequence (DNA): TGTGCCAGCTCACCCGGGACTAGAAACGATGAGCAGTTCTTC. This gives the protein CASSPGTRNDEQFF.

V gene TRBV6-7 combines with J gene TRBJ2-7; D is ambiguous. TRBV6-7 is an ORF for which the function is uncertain. V lost 4 bases and J lost 7, with 11 bases in between. The CDR3 runs 12 residues. The CDR3 spells CASSWALEEQYF. CDR3 nucleotide sequence: TGTGCCAGCAGTTGGGCGCTTGAAGAGCAGTACTTC.

The sample holds a few counts of this clone. The gene calls are TRBV5-1 and TRBJ2-1; D is perhaps TRBD1 (6 bases). This CDR3 is built from 15 residues. The V end was cut by 3 bases, the J end by 4 bases, with 14 bases between. CDR1 and CDR2 from the germline V gene are SGHRS and YFSETQ. The CDR3 sequence is CASSSQGTTYNEQFF. In nucleotides, the CDR3 is TGCGCCAGCAGCTCCCAGGGGACAACATACAATGAGCAGTTCTTC.

The chain couples TRBV19 to TRBJ2-5; D possibly corresponds to TRBD2 (6 bases). V was clipped by 3 bases and J by 4 bases, with 6 bases between them. The CDR3 is made up of 12 amino acids. From germline, CDR1 is LNHDA and CDR2 SQIVND (reference sequence). CDR3 residues: CASSMGLETQYF. The DNA of the CDR3 is TGTGCCAGTAGTATGGGACTAGAGACCCAGTACTTC.

The chain employs TRBV19 and TRBJ1-1; 8 bases are a match to TRBD1. The J segment lost 0 bases and the V segment lost 8 bases, leaving 11 bases of the junction unmatched. The CDR3 length is 16 residues. The germline V gene has CDR1 LNHDA and CDR2 SQIVND (reference sequence). The CDR3 reads CASLTGVRGMNTEAFF. The CDR3 coding sequence is TGTGCCAGTCTGACAGGGGTAAGAGGGATGAACACTGAAGCTTTCTTT.

J is TRBJ2-3 and V is TRBV10-2, with D maybe TRBD2 (6 bases). With 0 bases removed from V and 7 bases from J, the gap between germline ends came to 14 bases. CDR3 length: 15 residues. From germline, CDR1 is WSHSY and CDR2 SAAADI. CDR3 residues: CASSESHIRGNTQYF. The CDR3 DNA reads as TGCGCCAGCAGTGAGTCCCATATTCGGGGGAATACGCAGTATTTT.